One and the same sample provided the 24 T cell receptor beta chains below, sequenced in a study of vaccination and CD4 T cells after COVID-19 (dated by TCRdb to about 2022). The library was prepared using PCR. The sequencing machine was an Illumina iSeq 100. TCR sequencing of DNA from cultured CD4+ T cells used the Oncomine TCR Beta short-read assay at the Johns Hopkins FTIC core. The public sequencing data were trimmed at Q25 with fastp and processed into clonotypes with MiXCR by TCRdb, which kept only in-frame beta chains. Rows with a matching CDR3 protein are joined into one entry that keeps the most common DNA and genes. The sample contains roughly 16,000 distinct CDR3 sequences, roughly three fifths of them found a single time. 11% of the sample goes to the ten largest clones. What the treatment or condition label conveys for this sample: approximately nine-day PBMC culture with coronavirus spike peptide pools or control peptides (ViraFEST assay).

What these receptors recognize is not known. Sequencing was carried out using CD4+ T cells from blood, cultured in vitro. All receptors come from a human donor who had recovered from COVID-19.

The table lists this clonotype with a count of one. The chain employs TRBV2 and TRBJ2-3; tentative D call: TRBD1 (5 bases). CDR1 SNHLY and CDR2 FYNNEI come from the germline V gene. V gave up 4 bases and J gave up 0 bases, with 11 bases separating them. This CDR3 is 15 amino acids long. In DNA form, the CDR3 reads TGTGCCAGCAGTGGACGGACAAGAAGCACAGATACGCAGTATTTT. This gives the protein CASSGRTRSTDTQYF. Filled out from reference TRBV2 and TRBJ2-3, the complete variable domain reads EPEVTQTPSHQVTQMGQEVILRCVPISNHLYFYWYRQILGQKVEFLVSFYNNEISEKSEIFDDQFSVERPDGSNFTLKIRSTKLEDSAMYFCASSGRTRSTDTQYFGPGTRLTVL.

V is TRBV7-9 and J is TRBJ1-1; possibly TRBD1 for D (5 bases). The V gene's germline CDR1 is SEHNR and CDR2 FQNEAQ (reference sequence). The CDR3 totals 13 residues. Trimming stripped 4 bases from V and 4 bases from J, with 10 bases between. Written as DNA, the CDR3 is TGTGCCAGCAGCTCTCAGGGTGTCACTGAAGCTTTCTTT. Its translation is CASSSQGVTEAFF.

The V and J genes are TRBV5-4 and TRBJ2-7; D not certain. Trimming pared 3 bases from V and 1 base from J, leaving 14 bases between. The CDR3 totals 15 residues. Germline assignment: CDR1 SGHNT and CDR2 YYREEE (reference sequence). The CDR3 bases are TGTGCCAGCAGCTCTAACCGTGGGCAGTCCTACGAGCAGTACTTC. Protein: CASSSNRGQSYEQYF. Supplemented by reference TRBV5-4 and TRBJ2-7, the full variable domain reads ETGVTQSPTHLIKTRGQQVTLRCSSQSGHNTVSWYQQALGQGPQFIFQYYREEENGRGNFPPRFSGLQFPNYSSELNVNALELDDSALYLCASSSNRGQSYEQYFGPGTRLTVT.

This rearrangement joins TRBV29-1 to TRBJ1-2; D call uncertain. The germline V and J ends were trimmed by 4 bases and 0 bases, with 6 bases remaining between them. The germline V gene has CDR1 SQVTM and CDR2 ANQGSEA. The CDR3 covers 12 residues. This CDR3 reads CSVADTNYGYTF. The CDR3 DNA is TGCAGCGTTGCAGATACTAACTATGGCTACACCTTC.

The rearrangement joins TRBV6-1 to TRBJ1-2, with 9 bases that match TRBD1. The CDR3 consists of 18 residues. Germline CDR1 reads MNHNS; CDR2 reads SASEGT. V was clipped by 0 bases and J by 5 bases; unmatched bases: 13. The CDR3 sequence is CASSEAQVLGQGGYGYTF. DNA of the CDR3: TGTGCCAGCAGTGAAGCGCAAGTACTGGGACAGGGAGGGTATGGCTACACCTTC.

The chain uses TRBV2 and TRBJ2-1; 9 positions match TRBD1. V was clipped by 4 bases and J by 9 bases; unmatched bases: 10. This CDR3 has 15 amino acids. Germline V gene data show CDR1 as SNHLY and CDR2 as FYNNEI. CDR3 residues: CASSGDRVSGSEQFF. CDR3 nucleotide sequence: TGTGCCAGCAGTGGGGACAGGGTTAGTGGTAGTGAGCAGTTCTTC.

The chain links TRBV19 to TRBJ2-2; 9 nucleotides align to TRBD1. With 6 bases clipped from V and 3 bases from J, the junction kept 5 bases outside the gene matches. The CDR3 covers 15 residues. Germline CDR1 reads LNHDA; CDR2 reads SQIVND (reference sequence). The CDR3 sequence is CASSLWTGDTGELFF. In nucleotides, the CDR3 is TGTGCCAGTAGCTTATGGACAGGGGACACCGGGGAGCTGTTTTTT. Variable domain in full (rest from reference TRBV19 and TRBJ2-2): DGGITQSPKYLFRKEGQNVTLSCEQNLNHDAMYWYRQDPGQGLRLIYYSQIVNDFQKGDIAEGYSVSREKKESFPLTVTSAQKNPTAFYLCASSLWTGDTGELFFGEGSRLTVL.

There are a few counts of this clonotype. This chain joins TRBV19 and TRBJ2-5; the D call may be TRBD1 or TRBD2 (6 bases each). CDR3 length: 12 amino acids. Trimming pared 10 bases from V and 5 bases from J, leaving 14 bases between. The germline V gene has CDR1 LNHDA and CDR2 SQIVND (reference sequence). The CDR3 loop reads CATRQAGETQYF. CDR3 coding DNA: TGTGCCACCCGACAGGCGGGGGAGACCCAGTACTTC.

The chain is built from TRBV7-6 and TRBJ2-1; the D gene could be TRBD1 or TRBD2 (5 bases each). Per germline, CDR1 SGHVS and CDR2 FNYEAQ. The CDR3 runs 14 residues. V was clipped by 0 bases and J by 9 bases, with 12 bases between them. In DNA, the CDR3 is TGTGCCAGCAGCTTAGCGCCTGGGGGTGGTGAGCAGTTCTTC. This sequence encodes CASSLAPGGGEQFF.

V gene TRBV5-1 combines with J gene TRBJ2-7, with D tentatively TRBD2 (6 bases). This CDR3 is 18 amino acids long. Germline V CDR1 and CDR2: SGHRS, YFSETQ. Trimming pared 4 bases from V and 0 bases from J, leaving 23 bases between. The CDR3 protein is CASSVLGPVAGSSYEQYF. The CDR3 DNA follows: TGCGCCAGCAGCGTTTTAGGTCCGGTGGCGGGAAGCTCCTACGAGCAGTACTTC.

The V and J genes are TRBV7-2 and TRBJ1-5, with D hard to call. The ends were cut back, 3 bases at V and 0 bases at J, with 9 bases in the middle. CDR1 is SGHTA, CDR2 FQGNSA, per germline. This CDR3 has 15 amino acids. In DNA, the CDR3 is TGTGCCAGCAGCTTTGTCTCAGGTAGCAATCAGCCCCAGCATTTT. It yields the protein CASSFVSGSNQPQHF.

This clonotype was seen a few times. An end of the junction does not agree with germline; a read error may underlie this. The genes are TRBV2 and TRBJ2-3; unclear D gene. The length of the CDR3 is 12 residues. CDR1 and CDR2 (germline): SNHLY, FYNNEI. CDR3 sequence (DNA): TGTGCCAGCAGCGAAGGTTCAAATACGCAGTATTTT. Amino acids: CASSEGSNTQYF. Full variable domain (missing parts from reference TRBV2 and TRBJ2-3): EPEVTQTPSHQVTQMGQEVILRCVPISNHLYFYWYRQILGQKVEFLVSFYNNEISEKSEIFDDQFSVERPDGSNFTLKIRSTKLEDSAMYFCASSEGSNTQYFGPGTRLTVL.

This clonotype was seen a handful of times. V and J are TRBV20-1 and TRBJ1-6; tentative D call: TRBD1 (5 bases). Trimming removed 1 base at V and 0 bases at J, with 7 bases between. The germline gives CDR1 DFQATT, CDR2 SNEGSKA (reference sequence). This CDR3 has 15 residues. The DNA for the CDR3 is TGCAGTGCTAGAGGACAGAGCTCCTATAATTCACCCCTCCACTTT. Translation: CSARGQSSYNSPLHF.

CDR3 nucleotide sequence: TGTGCCAGCAGCCCCCGGCTAGGGGGCGGTGAGCAGTACTTC. Protein: CASSPRLGGGEQYF. This chain uses TRBV11-3 with TRBJ2-7; TRBD1 matches at 7 bases. This CDR3 has 14 residues. CDR1 and CDR2 (germline): SGHNT, YENEEA. Trimming at V came to 5 bases and at J to 7 bases, leaving 11 bases not matched to a gene.

This clonotype turned up a few times. The chain joins TRBV24-1 to TRBJ1-2; D gene uncertain. This CDR3 contains 16 residues. V lost 0 bases, J lost 1 base, and 11 bases lay in between. CDR1 is KGHDR and CDR2 is SFDVKD in the germline V gene. In DNA form, the CDR3 reads TGTGCCACCAGTGATTTGGTGTTCCAGGTTAACTATGGCTACACCTTC. Amino acids: CATSDLVFQVNYGYTF.

This clonotype occurred a few times. V and J are TRBV19 and TRBJ1-2; TRBD1 might be the D (6 bases). Germline assignment: CDR1 LNHDA and CDR2 SQIVND (reference sequence). The CDR3 consists of 13 residues. V was pared by 8 bases and J by 5 bases, with 15 bases between. The CDR3 region has the DNA TGTGCCAGTGATAACGAAGGGGGTTATGGCTACACCTTC. Encoded protein: CASDNEGGYGYTF.

The chain is built from TRBV5-8 and TRBJ2-2; possible D gene TRBD1, 7 bases. This CDR3 is built from 14 residues. Germline V gene data show CDR1 as SGHTS and CDR2 as YDEGEE. V was shortened by 4 bases and J by 5 bases, with 12 bases between the two germline ends. This CDR3 is CASSRGTATGELFF. CDR3 bases: TGTGCCAGCAGCCGGGGGACAGCAACCGGGGAGCTGTTTTTT.

This clonotype came up once. This chain links TRBV5-1 with TRBJ1-6, with D perhaps TRBD1 (5 bases). This CDR3 region has 15 residues. Trimming left V 0 bases short and J 5 bases short, with 9 bases between. Germline V lookup: CDR1 SGHRS, CDR2 YFSETQ. CDR3: CASSLAARDNSPLHF. The DNA of the CDR3 is TGCGCCAGCAGCTTGGCTGCCAGGGATAATTCACCCCTCCACTTT.

This clonotype came up a few times. V usage is TRBV2 and J usage is TRBJ1-6; 9 bases align to TRBD1. The CDR3 loop spans 15 amino acids. The trim removed 4 bases at V and 6 bases at J, leaving 4 bases unmatched. Per the germline V gene, CDR1 is SNHLY and CDR2 is FYNNEI. The CDR3 is CASSGVGQGNSPLHF. The CDR3 bases are TGTGCCAGCAGTGGGGTGGGACAGGGTAATTCACCCCTCCACTTT.

V and J are TRBV6-1 and TRBJ1-2, with D tentatively TRBD1 (5 bases). The V and J ends lost 7 bases and 3 bases respectively, with 15 bases between them. The CDR3 is made up of 14 amino acids. Per germline, CDR1 MNHNS and CDR2 SASEGT. CDR3 coding DNA: TGTGCCAGCACCGCCGGGGGAGTGTACTATGGCTACACCTTC. Amino acid sequence: CASTAGGVYYGYTF.

The V gene is TRBV20-1, the J gene TRBJ2-1, with TRBD2 matching 11 bases. The CDR3 totals 16 residues. V was clipped by 1 base and J by 3 bases; unmatched bases: 5. Germline CDR1 DFQATT, CDR2 SNEGSKA (reference sequence). This CDR3 reads CSARGTSGGLYNEQFF. In nucleotides, the CDR3 is TGCAGTGCTAGAGGAACTAGCGGGGGACTCTACAATGAGCAGTTCTTC.

This sequence joins TRBV4-2 and TRBJ2-1; the match to TRBD2 covers 12 bases. Germline CDR1 LGHNA, CDR2 YNFKEQ. The CDR3 is made up of 16 amino acids. V trimming: 4 bases; J trimming: 6 bases; junction bases outside the gene matches: 7. The CDR3 spells CASSRRLAGERNEQFF. Written as DNA, the CDR3 is TGTGCCAGCAGCCGAAGACTAGCGGGGGAACGCAATGAGCAGTTCTTC.

By share of the sample, this clonotype is medium-sized (0.01 to 0.1%). This chain uses TRBV10-3 with TRBJ1-2; perhaps TRBD1 as D (6 bases). The CDR3 runs 15 residues. Germline loops: CDR1 ENHRY, CDR2 SYGVKD. Trimming stripped 6 bases from V and 5 bases from J, with 19 bases between. Written as DNA, the CDR3 is TGTGCCATCAGGGATGGGGGCCTAGGGGGATATGGCTACACCTTC. It yields the protein CAIRDGGLGGYGYTF.

This clonotype was seen a handful of times. The chain combines TRBV6-5 with TRBJ1-1, with unresolved D. Trimming removed 1 base from V and 4 bases from J, with 10 bases in between. The CDR3 contains 14 residues. The V gene's germline CDR1 is MNHEY and CDR2 SVGAGI. CDR3 nucleotide sequence: TGTGCCAGCAGTTACTGGGAGAAGGGCACTGAAGCTTTCTTT. Translation: CASSYWEKGTEAFF.